This entry lists 14 T cell receptor beta chains sequenced from one sample in a study of T cell responses to AZD1222 COVID-19 vaccine. The table came from immunoSEQ multiplex PCR; TCRdb's copy has only in-frame clones and leaves some out. Altogether 140,000 to 150,000 clones are present, 75% to 90% being singletons, with the ten largest covering around 1.5%. This material consisted of peripheral blood, taken on day 0 of AZD1222 vaccination. The source is an adult in good health.

This clone appeared once. The chain couples TRBV15 to TRBJ1-5; D remains ambiguous. Trimming took off 1 base at V and 8 bases at J, with 24 bases between the two ends. The CDR3 covers 18 residues. The germline V gene encodes CDR1 LNHNV and CDR2 YYDKDF (reference sequence). The CDR3 is CATSRGTRRLLLREPQHF. The CDR3, as DNA: TGTGCCACCAGCAGAGGTACGAGGCGGCTCTTGCTAAGGGAGCCCCAGCATTTT.

V usage is TRBV24-1 and J usage is TRBJ2-1; 8 bases are shared with TRBD1. In germline, CDR1 is KGHDR, CDR2 SFDVKD. The J segment lost 8 bases and the V segment lost 4 bases, leaving 6 bases of the junction unmatched. The CDR3 extends over 14 amino acids. The CDR3 reads CATSDRTTGDEQFF. The CDR3 region has the DNA TGTGCCACCAGTGACCGGACGACAGGGGATGAGCAGTTCTTC.

V and J are TRBV11-1 and TRBJ2-6; D uncertain. V dropped 5 bases and J dropped 0 bases, with 5 bases sitting between them. The CDR3 is made up of 14 amino acids. The germline V gene encodes CDR1 SGHAT and CDR2 FQDESV (reference sequence). CDR3 nucleotides: TGTGCCAGCAGCCCGCCCTCTGGGGCCAACGTCCTGACTTTC. Its translation: CASSPPSGANVLTF.

This chain links TRBV9 with TRBJ2-5; 7 bases align to TRBD1. The germline gives CDR1 SGDLS, CDR2 YYNGEE. This CDR3 has 15 amino acids. The V segment lost 0 bases and the J segment 2 bases; nucleotides outside the gene matches: 4. CDR3 nucleotides: TGTGCCAGCAGCGTAGTAGGGACAGAGCAAGAGACCCAGTACTTC. This codes for CASSVVGTEQETQYF.

The CDR3 sequence is CASRRSTGELFF. The CDR3 coding sequence is TGTGCCAGCAGACGATCCACCGGGGAGCTGTTTTTT. The chain has TRBV6-5 and TRBJ2-2; D unresolved. The V and J ends lost 6 bases and 4 bases respectively, with 6 bases between them. This CDR3 has 12 residues. Germline V lookup: CDR1 MNHEY, CDR2 SVGAGI.

This chain uses TRBV12-3 or TRBV12-4 with TRBJ1-1; D not certain. Trimming removed 3 bases from V and 5 bases from J, with 10 bases in between. The CDR3 sequence is 13 residues long. This chain's CDR3 is CASSFSGVTEAFF. CDR3 DNA: TGTGCCAGCAGTTTCTCTGGGGTGACTGAAGCTTTCTTT.

The chain carries TRBV7-2 and TRBJ1-2, with 8 bases fitting TRBD1. CDR1 is SGHTA and CDR2 is FQGNSA in the germline V gene. The CDR3 sequence is 14 residues long. The J segment lost 4 bases and the V segment lost 4 bases, leaving 5 bases of the junction unmatched. The CDR3 protein is CASSSRTGSYGYTF. The CDR3 DNA sequence: TGTGCCAGCAGCTCCCGGACAGGGAGCTATGGCTACACCTTC.

The J gene is TRBJ1-2, the V gene TRBV5-1; D is uncertain. The CDR3 is 16 amino acids. V dropped 4 bases and J dropped 4 bases, with 20 bases sitting between them. Germline V lookup: CDR1 SGHRS, CDR2 YFSETQ. Written as DNA, the CDR3 is TGCGCCAGCAGCGGGAGGCTGGACGGCCTCGTCTATGGCTACACCTTC. This encodes CASSGRLDGLVYGYTF.

The chain employs TRBV4-2 and TRBJ2-6; TRBD1 matches 9 bases. This CDR3 is built from 17 residues. J was trimmed by 3 bases and V by 2 bases; bases with no gene match: 5. Germline assignment: CDR1 LGHNA and CDR2 YNFKEQ. CDR3 bases: TGTGCCAGCAGCCAACAGGACAGGGGAAGTGGGGCCAACGTCCTGACTTTC. Protein product: CASSQQDRGSGANVLTF.

The chain recombines TRBV18 with TRBJ2-2; 10 bases align to TRBD2. The V gene end was trimmed by 8 bases and the J gene end by 1 base; junction bases not matched to a gene: 4. Germline V gene lookup returns CDR1 KGHSH and CDR2 LQKENI. This CDR3 has 15 amino acids. DNA of the CDR3: TGTGCCAGCGGGAGACTAGCGGGGAACACCGGGGAGCTGTTTTTT. Translating it yields CASGRLAGNTGELFF.

V and J are TRBV9 and TRBJ1-1; 7 nucleotides line up with TRBD1. The germline CDR1 and CDR2 sequences are SGDLS and YYNGEE. The length of the CDR3 is 16 residues. Losses at the gene ends were 2 bases for V and 0 bases for J; bases not matched to a gene: 7. This chain's CDR3 is CASSVGQLNMNTEAFF. In nucleotides, the CDR3 is TGTGCCAGCAGCGTGGGACAGCTGAACATGAACACTGAAGCTTTCTTT.

The genes are TRBV11-2 and TRBJ1-4; perhaps TRBD1 as D (5 bases). The CDR3 runs 18 residues. With 6 bases removed from V and 2 bases from J, the gap between germline ends came to 22 bases. Germline V gives CDR1 SGHAT, CDR2 FQNNGV. The CDR3 reads CASSLEARTKGTNEKLFF. As DNA, the CDR3 is TGTGCCAGCAGTTTGGAGGCGCGGACAAAAGGGACTAATGAAAAACTGTTTTTT.

The chain is built from TRBV10-3 and TRBJ2-7; D call uncertain. The CDR3 has 11 amino acids. The V gene's germline CDR1 is ENHRY and CDR2 SYGVKD. The ends were cut back, 5 bases at V and 3 bases at J, with 5 bases in the middle. This chain's CDR3 is CAISRDYEQYF. For the CDR3, the DNA is TGTGCCATCAGTCGCGACTACGAGCAGTACTTC.

A single count supports this clone. The gene calls are TRBV28 and TRBJ1-5, with D unclear. The V end lost 6 bases, the J end lost 5 bases, and 17 bases lay between the germline ends. The CDR3 is made up of 15 amino acids. Germline CDR1 is MDHEN and CDR2 is SYDVKM. This CDR3 is CASREFFPLHQPQHF. In nucleotides, the CDR3 is TGTGCCAGCAGAGAATTTTTCCCCCTTCATCAGCCCCAGCATTTT.